The next 25 T cell receptor beta chains were all read from a single sample in a study of monozygotic twins with inflammatory bowel disease. TCRdb re-called the 5' RACE reads; one entry per CDR3 protein, DNA not given. The sample table sets out some 150,000 distinct CDR3 sequences. Sequences were obtained from blood. Every receptor here comes from a human donor with ulcerative colitis or Crohn's disease, or a healthy co-twin of an affected twin (not recorded which).

V and J are TRBV7-9 and TRBJ2-7; TCRdb's D call, TRBD1, is unchecked because there is no DNA. Germline assignment: CDR1 SEHNR and CDR2 FQNEAQ (reference sequence). The CDR3 is made up of 15 amino acids. CDR3 sequence reads: CASSFPGYNSYEQYF.

The V gene is TRBV2, the J gene TRBJ1-1. Germline CDR1 is SNHLY and CDR2 is FYNNEI. The CDR3 sequence is 14 residues long. This CDR3 reads CASSEALQGLVAFF.

V and J are TRBV7-2 and TRBJ2-5; the D call from TCRdb, TRBD1, cannot be confirmed without DNA. Germline V lookup: CDR1 SGHTA, CDR2 FQGNSA. The CDR3 contains 15 residues. This CDR3 is CASSTWVGPQETQYF.

The J gene is TRBJ2-7, the V gene TRBV2; TCRdb outputs TRBD1, but without DNA this stays unchecked. The CDR3 consists of 15 residues. Germline values: CDR1 SNHLY, CDR2 FYNNEI. This CDR3 reads CASNRFGQSSYEQYF.

The chain links TRBV4-1 to TRBJ2-1; TCRdb returns TRBD2, unconfirmable since there is no DNA. Germline V gives CDR1 MGHRA, CDR2 YSYEKL. CDR3 size: 16 residues. The CDR3 reads CASSQGGGRTYNEQFF.

This rearrangement joins TRBV10-3 to TRBJ2-5; lacking DNA, the TRBD1 call made by TCRdb goes unchecked. The CDR3 is 14 amino acids. Germline V gene sequence: CDR1 ENHRY, CDR2 SYGVKD. The CDR3 sequence: CAISDGATQETQYF.

The chain recombines TRBV12-3 or TRBV12-4 with TRBJ1-5; TCRdb returns TRBD1, unconfirmable since there is no DNA. The CDR3 has 15 amino acids. CDR3 region: CASSPGGGNNQPQHF.

The gene calls are TRBV20-1 and TRBJ2-7; the D call from TCRdb, TRBD2, cannot be confirmed without DNA. This CDR3 has 13 amino acids. Germline CDR1 DFQATT, CDR2 SNEGSKA (reference sequence). The CDR3 is CSASRDLSYEQYF.

The chain recombines TRBV10-3 with TRBJ2-2. The germline V gene encodes CDR1 ENHRY and CDR2 SYGVKD. The CDR3 loop spans 11 amino acids. The CDR3 is CAISGSGELFF.

The chain couples TRBV6-1 to TRBJ1-5. The CDR3 sequence is 15 residues long. CDR1 MNHNS and CDR2 SASEGT come from the germline V gene. The CDR3 loop is CASSRGTAGNQPQHF.

The chain is built from TRBV12-3 or TRBV12-4 and TRBJ2-7; TCRdb outputs TRBD1, but without DNA this stays unchecked. CDR3 size: 16 residues. The CDR3 is CASRPKAGTGAYEQYF.

The chain uses TRBV30 and TRBJ1-5; TCRdb outputs TRBD1, but without DNA this stays unchecked. The CDR3 spans 15 residues. Germline V gives CDR1 GTSNPN, CDR2 SVGIG (reference sequence). The CDR3 sequence is CAWRDRGRVNQPQHF.

The gene calls are TRBV30 and TRBJ2-1; without DNA, the TCRdb call of TRBD1 cannot be checked. This CDR3 comprises 15 residues. Germline V lookup: CDR1 GTSNPN, CDR2 SVGIG (reference sequence). CDR3 residues: CAWSRGTGGPNEQFF.

This chain uses TRBV12-3 or TRBV12-4 with TRBJ1-6; TCRdb selects TRBD1, and the lack of DNA leaves this call unchecked. The CDR3 totals 15 residues. CDR3 residues: CASNTGVGYNSPLHF.

The chain carries TRBV5-1 and TRBJ2-7. The CDR3 is 13 amino acids. CDR1 and CDR2 (germline): SGHRS, YFSETQ. This CDR3 is CASSLPAPYEQYF.

This chain joins TRBV20-1 and TRBJ2-3; TCRdb calls TRBD1, which cannot be checked without DNA. The CDR3 contains 15 residues. CDR1 is DFQATT and CDR2 is SNEGSKA in the germline V gene (reference sequence). The CDR3 here is CSARELTRGTDTQYF.

V and J are TRBV11-3 and TRBJ2-1. The length of the CDR3 is 15 residues. The germline V gene encodes CDR1 SGHNT and CDR2 YENEEA. The CDR3 spells CASSLGTFISNEQFF.

V and J are TRBV6-2 or TRBV6-3 and TRBJ2-1. The CDR3 sequence is 12 residues long. Germline V gene sequence: CDR1 MNHEY, CDR2 SVGEGT. The CDR3 here is CASSFGSNEQFF.

V and J are TRBV12-3 or TRBV12-4 and TRBJ1-2; TCRdb proposes TRBD1, but this gene call is untestable without DNA. The CDR3 runs 14 residues. Here the CDR3 reads CASSLGSTGNGYTF.

This rearrangement joins TRBV20-1 to TRBJ2-6; TCRdb's D call of TRBD2 is untestable without DNA. CDR1 and CDR2 from the germline V gene are DFQATT and SNEGSKA (reference sequence). The CDR3 consists of 14 residues. The CDR3 sequence is CSALGESGANVLTF.

This chain joins TRBV6-2 or TRBV6-3 and TRBJ2-1; TCRdb's assignment of TRBD1 cannot be checked, as there is no DNA. CDR1 is MNHEY, CDR2 SVGEGT, per germline. The CDR3 sequence is 16 residues long. CDR3 amino acids: CASTSSGQGAYNEQFF.

This rearrangement joins TRBV27 to TRBJ2-7; the D call of TRBD1 rests on TCRdb alone, since no DNA is present to check it. The CDR3 has 13 residues. The V gene's germline CDR1 is MNHEY and CDR2 SMNVEV (reference sequence). The CDR3 sequence: CASSPGQGDDQYF.

The rearrangement links TRBV5-1 to TRBJ1-2; with no DNA, the TCRdb D assignment of TRBD1 cannot be verified. CDR3 length equals 17 residues. Germline CDR1 reads SGHRS; CDR2 reads YFSETQ. CDR3 amino acids: CASSLRGQALSNYGYTF.

The chain combines TRBV15 with TRBJ2-5; with no DNA, the TCRdb D assignment of TRBD2 cannot be verified. The CDR3 spans 15 residues. Germline CDR1 reads LNHNV; CDR2 reads YYDKDF (reference sequence). CDR3 residues: CATSTQGGGTETQYF. Full variable domain (remainder filled in from reference TRBV15 and TRBJ2-5): DAMVIQNPRYQVTQFGKPVTLSCSQTLNHNVMYWYQQKSSQAPKLLFHYYDKDFNNEADTPDNFQSRRPNTSFCFLDIRSPGLGDTAMYLCATSTQGGGTETQYFGPGTRLLVL.

The chain joins TRBV29-1 to TRBJ2-7; TCRdb reports TRBD1, a call that lacks DNA to check it against. Germline V gives CDR1 SQVTM, CDR2 ANQGSEA. This CDR3 is built from 12 residues. The CDR3 here is CSVLTGTYEQYF.